One TCR beta chain is described in this entry. These data belong to a study of blood T cell repertoires in COVID-19. Study-wide context: Spain, Italy and the United States supplied samples that represented acute and convalescent COVID-19. In each case, the material was cDNA or gDNA derived from T cells, B-cell-depleted T cells, or PBMCs.

Sequencing used immunoSEQ multiplex PCR; TCRdb keeps in-frame clones, though not all of them. Found here are about 160,000 clones, approximately 81% of them singletons; the top ten hold roughly 10%. From germline, CDR1 is SNHLY and CDR2 FYNNEI. Trimming shortened V by 7 bases and J by 8 bases, and 21 bases separated the two germline ends. This CDR3 is built from 15 residues. The V gene is TRBV2, the J gene TRBJ2-1; the D gene is possibly TRBD2 (6 bases). This TCR derives from a woman older than 75 with active or convalescent COVID-19. The sequencing input was peripheral blood. For the CDR3, the DNA is TGTGCCAGCAACCGTCGGGACTGGGGGAGCGATGAGCAGTTCTTC. This encodes CASNRRDWGSDEQFF. The entire variable domain, with the rest obtained from reference TRBV2 and TRBJ2-1, is as follows: EPEVTQTPSHQVTQMGQEVILRCVPISNHLYFYWYRQILGQKVEFLVSFYNNEISEKSEIFDDQFSVERPDGSNFTLKIRSTKLEDSAMYFCASNRRDWGSDEQFFGPGTRLTVL.